These 24 T cell receptor beta chains were sequenced from one sample in a study of glioma-infiltrating T cells after dendritic cell vaccination. Measured with immunoSEQ multiplex PCR; TCRdb has only the in-frame clones, and not every one. The profile shows fewer than 50,000 clones, 65% to 90% of them singletons. Sample: blood, taken before dendritic cell vaccination. The receptors shown here come from a human donor with glioblastoma.

This clone was seen once. The chain has TRBV28 and TRBJ1-1; D possibly corresponds to TRBD1 (5 bases). Trimming left V 8 bases short and J 0 bases short, with 13 bases between. Germline-derived CDR1 and CDR2 are MDHEN and SYDVKM. The CDR3 consists of 14 residues. The CDR3, as DNA: TGTGCCAGCGGGCGGGGCAGGGTGAACACTGAAGCTTTCTTT. It codes for CASGRGRVNTEAFF.

The V and J genes are TRBV29-1 and TRBJ2-3, with 9 bases matching TRBD2. V lost 4 bases to trimming and J lost 3 bases; unmatched junction nucleotides: 8. Germline CDR1 is SQVTM and CDR2 is ANQGSEA. The CDR3 extends over 15 amino acids. The CDR3 nucleotides are TGCAGCGTTGGTGTCGCGGGGGGGTGGACAGATACGCAGTATTTT. This gives the protein CSVGVAGGWTDTQYF.

The chain is built from TRBV7-9 and TRBJ1-5, with 11 bases aligning to TRBD1. The CDR3 covers 15 residues. Trimming cost V 3 bases and J 4 bases; bases outside gene matches: 2. The germline CDR1 and CDR2 sequences are SEHNR and FQNEAQ (reference sequence). The DNA for the CDR3 is TGTGCCAGCAGCTTTGGGGACAGGGGGAATCAGCCCCAGCATTTT. Amino acids: CASSFGDRGNQPQHF. The full variable domain, with the rest looked up from reference TRBV7-9 and TRBJ1-5, is DTGVSQNPRHKITKRGQNVTFRCDPISEHNRLYWYRQTLGQGPEFLTYFQNEAQLEKSRLLSDRFSAERPKGSFSTLEIQRTEQGDSAMYLCASSFGDRGNQPQHFGDGTRLSIL.

The chain employs TRBV6-5 and TRBJ2-7; TRBD1 agrees at 10 bases. Germline values: CDR1 MNHEY, CDR2 SVGAGI. The CDR3 loop spans 15 amino acids. V shed 2 bases, J shed 2 bases, and the junction held 3 bases outside the gene matches. CDR3 region: CASSYRDRGTYEQYF. The CDR3, as DNA: TGTGCCAGCAGTTACCGGGACAGGGGCACCTACGAGCAGTACTTC.

Concerning this clone itself: This sample includes further DNA sequences coding for the same CDR3. This chain uses TRBV30 with TRBJ2-5; weak D call: TRBD2 (5 bases). Germline V gives CDR1 GTSNPN, CDR2 SVGIG (reference sequence). Trimming removed 1 base at V and 2 bases at J, with 8 bases between. This CDR3 has 13 amino acids. The CDR3 sequence: CAWSGGLQETQYF. DNA for the CDR3: TGTGCCTGGAGTGGAGGGTTACAAGAGACCCAGTACTTC.

The rearrangement links TRBV5-1 to TRBJ2-6, with 9 bases identical to TRBD1. Unmatched junction bases numbered 4, after V lost 3 bases and J lost 0 bases. This CDR3 is 17 amino acids long. CDR1 and CDR2 (germline): SGHRS, YFSETQ. Here the CDR3 reads CASSYGQGFSGANVLTF. CDR3 bases: TGCGCCAGCAGCTACGGACAGGGGTTCTCTGGGGCCAACGTCCTGACTTTC.

The chain links TRBV6-1 to TRBJ1-2, with D perhaps TRBD1 (6 bases). CDR3 length equals 13 residues. Trimming cost V 6 bases and J 2 bases, with 10 bases left between them. Looked up from germline, CDR1 is MNHNS and CDR2 is SASEGT. The CDR3 is CASSDDRNYGYTF. CDR3 nucleotides: TGTGCCAGCAGCGATGACAGGAACTATGGCTACACCTTC.

The chain joins TRBV2 to TRBJ2-7, with unresolved D. This CDR3 contains 13 residues. Germline CDR1 SNHLY, CDR2 FYNNEI. Trimming stripped 3 bases from V and 1 base from J, with 7 bases between. In nucleotides, the CDR3 is TGTGCCAGCAGTGACCAGTTATCCTACGAGCAGTACTTC. It is translated as CASSDQLSYEQYF.

This sequence joins TRBV4-3 and TRBJ2-5, with TRBD2 identical over 7 bases. The J call may be in error: the DNA end matches TRBJ2-7 better. CDR3 length: 14 residues. Germline assignment: CDR1 LGHNA and CDR2 YSLEER. CDR3 in DNA: TGCGCCAGCAGCCAAGATGGTAGCGGGTACGAGCAGTACTTC. Protein product: CASSQDGSGYEQYF.

The chain combines TRBV6-5 with TRBJ2-5; 9 bases are shared with TRBD1. Gene TRBJ2-7 matches the end of the DNA better, so the J call may be wrong. The CDR3 has 15 amino acids. The germline gives CDR1 MNHEY, CDR2 SVGAGI. The CDR3 coding sequence is TGTGCCAGCAGTCGGACCGGGACAGGGCTCTACGAGCAGTACTTC. Its translation: CASSRTGTGLYEQYF.

The gene calls are TRBV7-3 and TRBJ2-3, with 11 positions matching TRBD2. The CDR3 covers 16 residues. V was pared by 0 bases and J by 6 bases, with 5 bases of the junction left unmatched. Germline V gene lookup returns CDR1 SGHTA and CDR2 FQGTGA. DNA for the CDR3: TGTGCCAGCAGCTTAACCGGGACTAGCGGTTCTGATACGCAGTATTTT. As protein: CASSLTGTSGSDTQYF.

The chain combines TRBV15 with TRBJ2-1; 8 bases map to TRBD1. This CDR3 is 11 amino acids long. Germline lookup yields CDR1 LNHNV and CDR2 YYDKDF (reference sequence). Unmatched junction bases numbered 6, after V lost 5 bases and J lost 15 bases. In DNA, the CDR3 is TGTGCCACCAGCGTGGACAGGGTGGCGTTCTTC. Translation: CATSVDRVAFF.

The chain couples TRBV7-8 to TRBJ2-7, with D hard to call. This CDR3 has 15 residues. Germline V CDR1 and CDR2: SGHVS, FQNEAQ. The ends were cut back, 0 bases at V and 3 bases at J, with 12 bases in the middle. The CDR3 here is CASSLASSSYYEQYF. Written as DNA, the CDR3 is TGTGCCAGCAGCTTAGCGAGCTCCTCCTACTACGAGCAGTACTTC.

V is TRBV6-1 and J is TRBJ2-7; TRBD2 matches at 10 bases. V shed 1 base and J 3 bases; nucleotides not matched to a gene: 3. The CDR3 totals 15 residues. Per the germline V gene, CDR1 is MNHNS and CDR2 is SASEGT. The CDR3 DNA follows: TGTGCCAGCAGTGAAGATTCTAGCGGGGGCTACGAGCAGTACTTC. Amino acid sequence: CASSEDSSGGYEQYF.

The chain couples TRBV5-6 to TRBJ2-5; TRBD2 matches 8 bases. The CDR3 length is 15 residues. Unmatched junction bases numbered 12, after V lost 0 bases and J lost 11 bases. Per the germline V gene, CDR1 is SGHDT and CDR2 is YYEEEE. The CDR3 here is CASSLEPSGPWEQYF. CDR3 coding DNA: TGTGCCAGCAGCTTGGAACCTAGCGGGCCGTGGGAGCAGTACTTC. Filled out from reference TRBV5-6 and TRBJ2-5, the complete variable domain reads DAGVTQSPTHLIKTRGQQVTLRCSPKSGHDTVSWYQQALGQGPQFIFQYYEEEERQRGNFPDRFSGHQFPNYSSELNVNALLLGDSALYLCASSLEPSGPWEQYFGPGTRLLVL.

This clone was seen only a few times. The CDR3 DNA reads TGTGCCAGCAGCCGGACGGACAGAGACAATGAGCAGTTCTTC. Protein sequence: CASSRTDRDNEQFF. The chain recombines TRBV5-4 with TRBJ2-1, with a weak D call TRBD1 (6 bases). CDR1 and CDR2 from the germline V gene are SGHNT and YYREEE (reference sequence). Deletions cut 4 bases from V and 5 bases from J, with 13 bases between. The CDR3 runs 14 residues.

The chain is built from TRBV13 and TRBJ1-2; 12 bases map to TRBD1. The germline V gene has CDR1 PRHDT and CDR2 FYEKMQ (reference sequence). V was clipped by 5 bases and J by 7 bases; unmatched bases: 11. CDR3 length equals 16 residues. CDR3 protein: CASSQNSGTGGFGYTF. In DNA form, the CDR3 reads TGTGCCAGCAGCCAAAATTCCGGGACAGGGGGCTTTGGCTACACCTTC.

This clone was seen once. The V call is TRBV7-2, the J call TRBJ1-2, with a tentative D call TRBD1 (6 bases). In germline, CDR1 is SGHTA, CDR2 FQGNSA. The germline V and J ends were trimmed by 5 bases and 8 bases, with 15 bases remaining between them. The CDR3 covers 13 residues. The CDR3 DNA reads as TGTGCCAGCAGCGCCGACAGGCAGGAAGGCTACACCTTC. Its translation: CASSADRQEGYTF.

The CDR3: CASTTSRDTEAFF. The CDR3 bases are TGCGCCAGCACTACTAGCCGTGACACTGAAGCTTTCTTT. The chain links TRBV10-2 to TRBJ1-1; D call uncertain. Trimming took 7 bases from V and 3 from J, leaving 12 bases between them. The CDR3 covers 13 residues. CDR1 is WSHSY, CDR2 SAAADI, per germline.

This clone was seen a single time. This chain links TRBV7-2 with TRBJ2-5, with 7 bases lining up with TRBD1. Germline trimming cut 5 bases from V and 5 bases from J; bases unmatched to any gene: 2. The CDR3 consists of 12 residues. Per the germline V gene, CDR1 is SGHTA and CDR2 is FQGNSA. For the CDR3, the DNA is TGTGCCAGCAGCGAGGACAGGGAGACCCAGTACTTC. Its protein product is CASSEDRETQYF. Full variable domain (outside the CDR3, taken from reference TRBV7-2 and TRBJ2-5): GAGVSQSPSNKVTEKGKDVELRCDPISGHTALYWYRQSLGQGLEFLIYFQGNSAPDKSGLPSDRFSAERTGGSVSTLTIQRTQQEDSAVYLCASSEDRETQYFGPGTRLLVL.

This chain connects TRBV6-5 to TRBJ1-5; maybe TRBD1 (5 bases). This CDR3 region has 13 residues. V was clipped by 6 bases and J by 4 bases, with 10 bases between them. Germline CDR1 MNHEY, CDR2 SVGAGI. CDR3 amino acids: CASSLAGNQPQHF. Written as DNA, the CDR3 is TGTGCCAGCAGCCTCGCAGGGAATCAGCCCCAGCATTTT.

In nucleotides, the CDR3 is TGTGCCAGTAGTATATGGGGCGGGAACGAGCAGTACTTC. Its protein product is CASSIWGGNEQYF. This chain links TRBV19 with TRBJ2-7; D might be TRBD2 (6 bases). CDR3 length: 13 residues. V was pared by 2 bases and J by 5 bases, with 10 bases between. CDR1 is LNHDA, CDR2 SQIVND, per germline (reference sequence).

This clone was picked up one time. The chain joins TRBV6-5 to TRBJ2-1; TRBD2 aligns across 13 bases. Losses at the gene ends were 7 bases for V and 6 bases for J; bases not matched to a gene: 6. CDR3 length equals 15 residues. Looked up from germline, CDR1 is MNHEY and CDR2 is SVGAGI. The CDR3 reads CASTLGTSGANEQFF. DNA for the CDR3: TGTGCCAGCACCCTAGGGACTAGCGGGGCCAATGAGCAGTTCTTC.

As regards this clone: At the DNA level, this CDR3 is encoded by other sequences in the same sample as well. This chain connects TRBV4-1 to TRBJ1-6; 8 bases match TRBD1. The CDR3 covers 13 residues. Germline V CDR1 and CDR2: MGHRA, YSYEKL. The ends lost 4 bases at V and 10 bases at J; junction bases unmatched: 3. CDR3 loop: CASSPQGDSPLHF. CDR3 coding DNA: TGCGCCAGCAGCCCACAGGGGGACTCACCCCTCCACTTT.